Detailed here is one TCR beta chain. The target of this receptor is not known. This specimen belongs to a study of T cells expressing NK-cell markers (TCRdb year 2020). With respect to the entire study: Three sorted T-cell subsets (CD3+CD56+NKG2C+, CD3+CD56+NKG2C- and CD3+CD56-NKG2C+) from fewer than 10 donors had their TCR beta-chain repertoires profiled. Seven of the eight sequenced donors were HCMV-seropositive and one was HCMV-seronegative. All eight donors whose samples were sequenced were randomly selected healthy volunteers, three of them men and five women. Illumina HiSeq 2000/2500, MiSeq or NextSeq was used to sequence libraries as 2 x 150 bp reads.

The CDR3 contains 16 residues, cysteine and phenylalanine counted. DNA is not recorded here. For CDR1 and CDR2, the germline V gene lists ENHRY and SYGVKD. HCMV-specific IgG was detected in serum with a commercial ELISA kit to determine HCMV serostatus. Ficoll density gradient centrifugation was used to isolate peripheral blood mononuclear cells from blood. TCRdb shows the sequencer as Illumina HiSeq 2000. The TCR beta cDNA libraries were made using 5'RACE template switching, a step that added both a universal primer site and unique molecular identifiers. cDNA synthesis was primed from the TCR beta constant segment and was followed by two successive PCR amplification steps. As for how the authors treated the data: MIGEC was used to demultiplex reads and group the reads by UMI, and MiTCR was used to assemble and quantify clonotypes. To exclude erroneous sequences, any TCR cDNA sequence not supported by at least two reads was discarded. The tcR package was used for downstream repertoire analysis, and clonotypes were matched between fractions using CDR3 nucleotide sequence together with V segment. VDJmatch was used to annotate antigen specificity against VDJdb, with one amino acid substitution allowed in CDR3. With the reads reprocessed by TCRdb, a single entry stands for each CDR3 protein sequence and no DNA is reported. TCRdb, not the original authors, processed these V and J calls. The sample's records list about 150,000 distinct CDR3 sequences. The top ten clones comprise approximately 35% of the sample.

Points the paper makes about the study in general: In roughly six donors, the dominant CD3+CD56+NKG2C+ clonotypes ranked among the top 10 CD8+ clonotypes, making up 1.0-7.0% of CD8+ T cells. Those dominant clonotypes were again the most abundant among CD3+CD56-NKG2C+ cells in several donors, at about 25-60.1%. It remained unclear whether the expanded NKG2C-expressing T cell clones were specific for HCMV antigens.

Sequencing used blood T cells: a sorted CD56 or NKG2C T cell subset, CD4+ or CD8+ T cells, or bulk PBMC T cells (not recorded which). The TCR originated in a woman aged 45 to 65 in good health. Donor details come from another sample of the same person, matched by shared clones. The chain links TRBV10-3 with TRBJ2-5; lacking DNA, the TRBD1 call made by TCRdb goes unchecked. The CDR3 region: CAISESMGQLLGAQYF.